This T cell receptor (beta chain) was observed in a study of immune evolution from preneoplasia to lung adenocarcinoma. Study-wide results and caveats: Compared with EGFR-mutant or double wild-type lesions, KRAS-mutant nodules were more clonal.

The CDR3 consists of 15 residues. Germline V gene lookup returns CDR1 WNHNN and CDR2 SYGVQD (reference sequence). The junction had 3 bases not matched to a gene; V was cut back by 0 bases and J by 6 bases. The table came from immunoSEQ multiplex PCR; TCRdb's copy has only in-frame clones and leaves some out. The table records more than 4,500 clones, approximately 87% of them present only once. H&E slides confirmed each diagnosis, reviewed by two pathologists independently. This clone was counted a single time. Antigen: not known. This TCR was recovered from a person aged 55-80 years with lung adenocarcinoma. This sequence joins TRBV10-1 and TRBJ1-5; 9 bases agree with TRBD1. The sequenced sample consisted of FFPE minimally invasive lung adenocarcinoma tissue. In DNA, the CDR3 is TGCGCCAGCAGTGAGTCGAGGGACAGGGCTCAGCCCCAGCATTTT. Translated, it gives CASSESRDRAQPQHF.